What follows describes a single TCR beta chain. The source of the sample is a study of T cells in Graves' hyperthyroidism and ophthalmopathy. It was uncontrolled infection, other autoimmune disease, pregnancy or lactation that excluded patients. Orbital computed tomography, thyroid ultrasound, serum thyroxine and TRAb, and clinical symptoms together informed the diagnoses. The germline V gene encodes CDR1 LNHDA and CDR2 SQIVND (reference sequence). Unmatched junction bases numbered 6, after V lost 7 bases and J lost 3 bases. The CDR3 is 15 residues long. Amplification of TCR beta CDR3 regions was performed using RNA transcripts as template. Primed by the HTBI set, a first-round RT-PCR was run on the TCR CDR3. One entry per CDR3 protein results from TCRdb running MiXCR on the multiplex PCR reads. The data hold 500,000 to 650,000 distinct CDR3 sequences, with roughly 15% observed a single time.

The chain combines TRBV19 with TRBJ1-5; TRBD1 matches at 10 bases. This clonotype was sampled from a woman aged 50 to 65 with Graves' ophthalmopathy. Source material: blood. DNA of the CDR3: TGTGCCAGTAACAGACAGGGGGCGGCCAATCAGCCCCAGCATTTT. Translated, it gives CASNRQGAANQPQHF.